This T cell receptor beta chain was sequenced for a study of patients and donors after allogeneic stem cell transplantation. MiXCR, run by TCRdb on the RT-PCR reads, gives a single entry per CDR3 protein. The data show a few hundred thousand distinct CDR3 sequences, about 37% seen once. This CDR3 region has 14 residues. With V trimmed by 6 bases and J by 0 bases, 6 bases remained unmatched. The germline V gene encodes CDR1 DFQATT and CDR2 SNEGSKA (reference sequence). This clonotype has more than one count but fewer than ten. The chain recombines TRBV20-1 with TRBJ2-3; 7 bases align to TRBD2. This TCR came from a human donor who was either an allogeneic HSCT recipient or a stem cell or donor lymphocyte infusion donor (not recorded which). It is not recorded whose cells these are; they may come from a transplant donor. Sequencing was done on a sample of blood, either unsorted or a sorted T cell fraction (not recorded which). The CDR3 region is CSAGGGTSTDTQYF. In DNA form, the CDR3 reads TGCAGTGCCGGCGGGGGAACTAGCACAGATACGCAGTATTTT.